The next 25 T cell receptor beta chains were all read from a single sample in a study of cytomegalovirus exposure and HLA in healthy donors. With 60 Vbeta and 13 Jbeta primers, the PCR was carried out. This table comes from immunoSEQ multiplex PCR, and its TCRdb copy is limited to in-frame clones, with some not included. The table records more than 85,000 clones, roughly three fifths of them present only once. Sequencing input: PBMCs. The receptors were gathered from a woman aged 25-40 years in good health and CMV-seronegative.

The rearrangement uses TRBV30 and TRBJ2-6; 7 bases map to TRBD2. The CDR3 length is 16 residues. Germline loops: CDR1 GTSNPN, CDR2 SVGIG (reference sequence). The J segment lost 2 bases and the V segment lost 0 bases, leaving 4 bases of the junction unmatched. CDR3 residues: CAWSVRGGAGANVLTF. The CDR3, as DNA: TGTGCCTGGAGTGTACGGGGAGGGGCTGGGGCCAACGTCCTGACTTTC.

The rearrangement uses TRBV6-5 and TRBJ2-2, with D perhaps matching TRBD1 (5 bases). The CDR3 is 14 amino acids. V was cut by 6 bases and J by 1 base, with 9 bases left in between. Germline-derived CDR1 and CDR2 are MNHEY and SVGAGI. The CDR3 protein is CASRRRGNTGELFF. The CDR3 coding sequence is TGTGCCAGCAGACGTAGGGGGAACACCGGGGAGCTGTTTTTT.

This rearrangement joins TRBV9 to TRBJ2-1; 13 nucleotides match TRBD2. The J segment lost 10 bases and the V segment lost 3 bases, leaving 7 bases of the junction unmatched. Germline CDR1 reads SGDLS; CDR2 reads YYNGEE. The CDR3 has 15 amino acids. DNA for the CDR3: TGTGCCAGCAGCGCAGGACTAGCGGGAGAATACGAGCAGTTCTTC. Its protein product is CASSAGLAGEYEQFF.

The CDR3 DNA is TGTGCTCCAGGGAGGGCTTTCTTT. Residues: CAPGRAFF. The rearrangement uses TRBV28 and TRBJ1-1, with D possibly being TRBD1 (5 bases). Germline V CDR1 and CDR2: MDHEN, SYDVKM. The CDR3 length is 8 residues.

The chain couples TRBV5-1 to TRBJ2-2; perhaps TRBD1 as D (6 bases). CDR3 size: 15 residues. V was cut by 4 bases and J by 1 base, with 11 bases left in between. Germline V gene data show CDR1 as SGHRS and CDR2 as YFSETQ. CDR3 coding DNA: TGCGCCAGCAGCCCCGGGACACTGAACACCGGGGAGCTGTTTTTT. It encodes CASSPGTLNTGELFF.

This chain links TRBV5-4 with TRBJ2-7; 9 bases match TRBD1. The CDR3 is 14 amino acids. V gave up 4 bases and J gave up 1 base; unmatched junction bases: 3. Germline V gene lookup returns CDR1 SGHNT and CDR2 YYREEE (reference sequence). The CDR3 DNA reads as TGTGCCAGCAGCACCGGACAGGGGTCCTACGAGCAGTACTTC. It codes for CASSTGQGSYEQYF.

In DNA, the CDR3 is TGTGCCAGCAGCGACAGCCCGAACACTGAAGCTTTCTTT. Translating gives CASSDSPNTEAFF. The chain links TRBV6-4 to TRBJ1-1; TRBD1 might be the D (5 bases). This CDR3 has 13 residues. Germline V gene sequence: CDR1 MRHNA, CDR2 SNTAGT. V dropped 6 bases and J dropped 1 base, with 9 bases sitting between them.

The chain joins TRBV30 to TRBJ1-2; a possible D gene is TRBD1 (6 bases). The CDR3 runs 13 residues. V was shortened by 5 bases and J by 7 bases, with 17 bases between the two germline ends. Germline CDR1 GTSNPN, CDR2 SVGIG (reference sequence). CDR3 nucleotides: TGTGCCTGGGGGAGGGGGGCCCAATTTGGCTACACCTTC. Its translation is CAWGRGAQFGYTF.

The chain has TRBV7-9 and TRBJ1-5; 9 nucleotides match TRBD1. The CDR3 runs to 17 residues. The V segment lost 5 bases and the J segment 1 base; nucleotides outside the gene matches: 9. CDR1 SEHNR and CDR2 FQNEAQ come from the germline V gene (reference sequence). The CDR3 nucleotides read TGTGCCAGCAGCCCGAGTCGAGGACAGGGGAGCAATCAGCCCCAGCATTTT. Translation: CASSPSRGQGSNQPQHF.

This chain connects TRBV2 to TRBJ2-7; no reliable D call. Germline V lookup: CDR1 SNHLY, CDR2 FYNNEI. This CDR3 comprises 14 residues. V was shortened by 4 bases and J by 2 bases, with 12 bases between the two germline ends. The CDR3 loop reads CASSALTNPYEQYF. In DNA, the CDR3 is TGTGCCAGCAGTGCATTGACAAACCCCTACGAGCAGTACTTC.

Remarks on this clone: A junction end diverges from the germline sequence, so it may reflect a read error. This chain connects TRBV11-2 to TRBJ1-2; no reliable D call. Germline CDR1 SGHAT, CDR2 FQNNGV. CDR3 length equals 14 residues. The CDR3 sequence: CASSLDGTDYGYTF. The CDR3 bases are TGTGCCAGCAGCCTAGACGGAACAGACTATGGCTACACCTTC.

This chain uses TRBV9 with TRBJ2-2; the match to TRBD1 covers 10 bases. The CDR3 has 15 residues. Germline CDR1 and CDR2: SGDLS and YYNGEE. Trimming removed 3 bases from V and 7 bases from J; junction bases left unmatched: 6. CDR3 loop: CASSAQGQGNGELFF. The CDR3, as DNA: TGTGCCAGCAGCGCCCAGGGACAGGGGAACGGGGAGCTGTTTTTT.

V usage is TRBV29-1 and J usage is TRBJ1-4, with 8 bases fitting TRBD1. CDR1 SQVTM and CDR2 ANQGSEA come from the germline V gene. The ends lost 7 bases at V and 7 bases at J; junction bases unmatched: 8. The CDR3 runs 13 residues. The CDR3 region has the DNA TGCAGCGCCCCGGACAGGGCCAGTGAAAAACTGTTTTTT. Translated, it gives CSAPDRASEKLFF.

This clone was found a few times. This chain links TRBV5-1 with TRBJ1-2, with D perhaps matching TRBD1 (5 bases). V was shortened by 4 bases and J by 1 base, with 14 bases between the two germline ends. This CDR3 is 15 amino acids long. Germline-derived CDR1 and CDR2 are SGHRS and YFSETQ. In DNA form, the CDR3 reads TGCGCCAGCAGCCAACGCGACGGGGGTAACTATGGCTACACCTTC. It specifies CASSQRDGGNYGYTF.

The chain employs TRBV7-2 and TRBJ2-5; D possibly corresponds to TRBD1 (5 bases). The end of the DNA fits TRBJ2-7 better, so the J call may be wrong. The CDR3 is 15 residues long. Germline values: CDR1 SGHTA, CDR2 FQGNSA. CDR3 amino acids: CASSSPDSWFGEQYF. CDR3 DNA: TGTGCCAGCAGCTCCCCCGACAGCTGGTTTGGCGAGCAGTACTTC.

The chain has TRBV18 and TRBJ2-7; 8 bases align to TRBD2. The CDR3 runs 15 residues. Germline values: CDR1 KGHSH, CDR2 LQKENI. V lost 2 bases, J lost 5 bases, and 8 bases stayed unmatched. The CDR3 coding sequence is TGTGCCAGCTCACCAGTACGTGAAGCGGGAGACGAGCAGTACTTC. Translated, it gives CASSPVREAGDEQYF.

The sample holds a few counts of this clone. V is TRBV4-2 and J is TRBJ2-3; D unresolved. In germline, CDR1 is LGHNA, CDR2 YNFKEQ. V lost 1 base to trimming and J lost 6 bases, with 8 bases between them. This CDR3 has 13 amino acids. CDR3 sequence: CASSQVERDTQYF. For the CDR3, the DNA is TGTGCCAGCAGCCAAGTCGAGAGGGATACGCAGTATTTT.

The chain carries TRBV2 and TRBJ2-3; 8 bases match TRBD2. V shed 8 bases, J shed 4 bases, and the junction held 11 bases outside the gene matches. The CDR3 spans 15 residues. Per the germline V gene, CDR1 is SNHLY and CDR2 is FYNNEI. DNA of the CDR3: TGTGCCAGCCAACCGCTCGGGGGGGCATCAGATACGCAGTATTTT. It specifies CASQPLGGASDTQYF.

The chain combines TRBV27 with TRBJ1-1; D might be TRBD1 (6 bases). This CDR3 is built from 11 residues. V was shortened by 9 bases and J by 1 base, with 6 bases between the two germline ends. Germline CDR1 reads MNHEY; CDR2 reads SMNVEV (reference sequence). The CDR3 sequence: CARDRNTEAFF. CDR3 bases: TGTGCCAGGGACAGGAACACTGAAGCTTTCTTT.

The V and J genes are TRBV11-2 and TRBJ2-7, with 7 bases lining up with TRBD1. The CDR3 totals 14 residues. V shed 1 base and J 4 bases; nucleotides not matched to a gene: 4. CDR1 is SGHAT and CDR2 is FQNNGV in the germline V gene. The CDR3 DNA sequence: TGTGCCAGCAGCTTAGGGACAGGATTTTACGAGCAGTACTTC. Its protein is CASSLGTGFYEQYF.

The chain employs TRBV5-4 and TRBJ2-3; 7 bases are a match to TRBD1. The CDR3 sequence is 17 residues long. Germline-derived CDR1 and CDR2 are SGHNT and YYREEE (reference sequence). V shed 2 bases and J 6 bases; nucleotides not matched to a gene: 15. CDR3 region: CASSFTQTGVARDTQYF. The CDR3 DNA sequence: TGTGCCAGCAGCTTCACCCAAACAGGGGTAGCAAGGGATACGCAGTATTTT.

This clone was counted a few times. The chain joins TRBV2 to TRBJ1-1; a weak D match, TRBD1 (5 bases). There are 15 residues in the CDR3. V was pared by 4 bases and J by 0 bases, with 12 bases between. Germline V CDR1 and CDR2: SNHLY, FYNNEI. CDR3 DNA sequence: TGTGCCAGCAGTGGGAGGGGCTTGGTGAACACTGAAGCTTTCTTT. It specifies CASSGRGLVNTEAFF.

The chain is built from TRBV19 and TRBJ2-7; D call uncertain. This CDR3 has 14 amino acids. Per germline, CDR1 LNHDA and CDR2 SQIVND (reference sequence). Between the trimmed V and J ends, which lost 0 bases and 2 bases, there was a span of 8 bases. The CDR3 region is CASSIERGPYEQYF. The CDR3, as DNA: TGTGCCAGTAGTATAGAACGCGGCCCCTACGAGCAGTACTTC.

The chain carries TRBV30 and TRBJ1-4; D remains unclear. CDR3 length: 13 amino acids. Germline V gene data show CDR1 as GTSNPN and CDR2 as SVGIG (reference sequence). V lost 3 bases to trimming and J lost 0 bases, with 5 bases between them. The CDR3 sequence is CAWSGATNEKLFF. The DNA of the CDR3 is TGTGCCTGGAGCGGGGCAACTAATGAAAAACTGTTTTTT.

This CDR3 reads CASSLRLAGMDEQYF. In DNA, the CDR3 is TGTGCCAGCAGCCTTAGACTAGCGGGAATGGACGAGCAGTACTTC. The J gene is TRBJ2-7, the V gene TRBV9; 11 nucleotides agree with TRBD2. The CDR3 length is 15 residues. Germline V lookup: CDR1 SGDLS, CDR2 YYNGEE. The ends lost 4 bases at V and 5 bases at J; junction bases unmatched: 8.